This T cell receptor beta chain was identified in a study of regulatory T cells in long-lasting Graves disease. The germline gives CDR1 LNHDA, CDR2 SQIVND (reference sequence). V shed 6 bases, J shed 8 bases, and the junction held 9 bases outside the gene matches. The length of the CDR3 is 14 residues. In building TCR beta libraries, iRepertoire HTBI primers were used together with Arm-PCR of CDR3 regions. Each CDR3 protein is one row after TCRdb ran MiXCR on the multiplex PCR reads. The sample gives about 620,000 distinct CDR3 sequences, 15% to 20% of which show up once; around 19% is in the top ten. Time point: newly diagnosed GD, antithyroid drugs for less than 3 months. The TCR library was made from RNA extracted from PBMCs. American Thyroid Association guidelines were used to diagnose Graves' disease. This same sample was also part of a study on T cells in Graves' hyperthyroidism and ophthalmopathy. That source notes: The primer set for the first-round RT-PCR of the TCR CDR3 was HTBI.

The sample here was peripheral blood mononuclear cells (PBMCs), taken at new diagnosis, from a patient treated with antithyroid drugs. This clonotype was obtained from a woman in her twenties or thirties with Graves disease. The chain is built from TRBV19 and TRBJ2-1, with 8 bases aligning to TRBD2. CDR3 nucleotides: TGTGCCAGTAGAGCGGGAGTTAGAGGAGATGAGCAGTTCTTC. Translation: CASRAGVRGDEQFF.